This entry lists 2 T cell receptor beta chains sequenced from one sample in a study of CD8+CD57+ T cells in acquired aplastic anemia. According to the study, genomic DNA was the template for TCR beta VDJ and CDR3 profiling. Each CDR3 protein is one row after TCRdb ran MiXCR on the reads. The table records 150,000 to 200,000 distinct CDR3 sequences, roughly half of them present only once. It was patients with CD8+CD57+ cell expansion by flow cytometry who were chosen for sequencing. Sequenced material: sorted CD4+, CD8+, or CD8+CD57+ T cells (not recorded which) from PBMCs. Receptors originate from a human donor with aplastic anemia.

This clonotype was observed at least ten times. The rearrangement joins TRBV5-5 to TRBJ2-1; TRBD1 might be the D (6 bases). This CDR3 spans 16 amino acids. V shed 0 bases and J shed 3 bases, with 13 bases lying between them. Per germline, CDR1 SGHKS and CDR2 YYEKEE (reference sequence). The CDR3 bases are TGTGCCAGCAGCTTGGCCAGGAGACAGGACTACAATGAGCAGTTCTTC. Translating it yields CASSLARRQDYNEQFF. The full variable domain, with the rest looked up from reference TRBV5-5 and TRBJ2-1, is DAGVTQSPTHLIKTRGQQVTLRCSPISGHKSVSWYQQVLGQGPQFIFQYYEKEERGRGNFPDRFSARQFPNYSSELNVNALLLGDSALYLCASSLARRQDYNEQFFGPGTRLTVL.

This sequence joins TRBV7-6 and TRBJ2-3; TRBD1 is a possible D gene (5 bases). Germline V CDR1 and CDR2: SGHVS, FNYEAQ. This CDR3 has 15 amino acids. The V end was cut by 5 bases, the J end by 0 bases, with 12 bases between. In nucleotides, the CDR3 is TGTGCCAGCAGCCGTTGGGGCCAAAGCACAGATACGCAGTATTTT. Protein sequence: CASSRWGQSTDTQYF.